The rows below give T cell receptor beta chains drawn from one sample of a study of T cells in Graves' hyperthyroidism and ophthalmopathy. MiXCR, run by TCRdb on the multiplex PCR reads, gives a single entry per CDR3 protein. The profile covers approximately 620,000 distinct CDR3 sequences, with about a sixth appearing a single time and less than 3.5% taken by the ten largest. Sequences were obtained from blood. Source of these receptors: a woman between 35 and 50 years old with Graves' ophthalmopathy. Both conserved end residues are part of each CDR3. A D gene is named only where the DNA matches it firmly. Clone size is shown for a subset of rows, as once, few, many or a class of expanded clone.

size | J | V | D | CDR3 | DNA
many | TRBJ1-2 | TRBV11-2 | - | CASSLGPGTRYGYTF | TGTGCCAGCAGCTTAGGCCCCGGGACACGCTATGGCTACACCTTC
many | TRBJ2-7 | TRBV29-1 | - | CSVQRGSGHEQYF | TGCAGCGTCCAACGGGGTAGCGGACACGAGCAGTACTTC
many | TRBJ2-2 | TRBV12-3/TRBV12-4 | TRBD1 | CASSGGQVNTGELFF | TGTGCCAGCAGTGGGGGACAGGTGAACACCGGGGAGCTGTTTTTT
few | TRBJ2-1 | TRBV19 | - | CASSPSGTTIYEQFF | TGTGCCAGTAGTCCATCCGGGACAACGATCTATGAGCAGTTCTTC
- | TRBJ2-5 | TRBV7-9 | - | CTSSLTGQETQYF | TGTACCAGCAGCTTAACGGGCCAAGAGACCCAGTACTTC
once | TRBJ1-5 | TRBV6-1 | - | CASSENNPNQPQHF | TGTGCCAGCAGTGAAAATAACCCCAATCAGCCCCAGCATTTT
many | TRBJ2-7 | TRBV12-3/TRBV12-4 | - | CASSPSQPGTYYEQYF | TGTGCCAGCAGTCCATCCCAACCCGGGACCTACTACGAGCAGTACTTC
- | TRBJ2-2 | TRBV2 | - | CASSLRLVSTGELFF | TGTGCCAGCAGCCTCCGACTAGTTTCCACCGGGGAGCTGTTTTTT
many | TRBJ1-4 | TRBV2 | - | CASSEGGGGEKLFF | TGTGCCAGCAGTGAAGGTGGGGGGGGTGAAAAACTGTTTTTT
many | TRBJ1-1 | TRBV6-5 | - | CASSYSPRQVGTEAFF | TGTGCCAGCAGTTACTCCCCTCGCCAGGTGGGCACTGAAGCTTTCTTT
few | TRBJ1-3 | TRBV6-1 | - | CASSPPPKSQENAGNTIYF | TGTGCCAGCAGCCCCCCGCCCAAATCACAGGAGAATGCTGGAAACACCATATATTTT
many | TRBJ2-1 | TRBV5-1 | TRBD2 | CASSLEGSGGLNEQFF | TGCGCCAGCAGCTTGGAGGGTAGCGGGGGCCTCAATGAGCAGTTCTTC
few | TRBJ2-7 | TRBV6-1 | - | CASSEVVWVGSDEQYF | TGTGCCAGCAGTGAAGTTGTGTGGGTCGGCTCTGACGAGCAGTACTTC
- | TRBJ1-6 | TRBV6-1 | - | CASSERHANSPLHF | TGTGCCAGCAGTGAACGGCACGCCAACTCACCCCTCCACTTT
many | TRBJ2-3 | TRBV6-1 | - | CASSPRGDTDTQYF | TGTGCCAGCAGTCCTAGGGGAGACACAGATACGCAGTATTTT
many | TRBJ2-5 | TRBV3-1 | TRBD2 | CASSQVSAGIWETQYF | TGTGCCAGCAGCCAAGTATCAGCGGGGATATGGGAGACCCAGTACTTC
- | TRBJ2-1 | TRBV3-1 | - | CASSQEFGGEQFF | TGTGCCAGCAGCCAAGAGTTCGGCGGTGAGCAGTTCTTC
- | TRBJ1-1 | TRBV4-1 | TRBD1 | CASSTGQGSLTEAFF | TGCGCCAGCAGCACGGGACAGGGAAGTCTTACTGAAGCTTTCTTT
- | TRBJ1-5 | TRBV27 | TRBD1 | CASRLTGGQPQHF | TGTGCCAGCAGGCTGACAGGGGGGCAGCCCCAGCATTTT
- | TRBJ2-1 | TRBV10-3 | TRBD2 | CAISESGTSPTRNNEQFF | TGTGCCATCAGTGAGTCGGGGACTAGCCCAACACGAAACAATGAGCAGTTCTTC
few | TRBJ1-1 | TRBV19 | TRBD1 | CASRQGPSAEAFF | TGTGCCAGTCGACAGGGGCCCTCGGCTGAAGCTTTCTTT
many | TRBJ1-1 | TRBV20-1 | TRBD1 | CSASPQGAQWATEAFF | TGCAGTGCTAGTCCTCAGGGGGCGCAGTGGGCCACTGAAGCTTTCTTT
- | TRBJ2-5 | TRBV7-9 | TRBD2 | CASYEFGGGPETQYF | TGTGCCAGCTACGAGTTCGGGGGGGGGCCGGAGACCCAGTACTTC
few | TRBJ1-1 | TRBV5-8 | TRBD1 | CASSETGDFEAFF | TGTGCCAGCAGCGAAACAGGGGACTTTGAAGCTTTCTTT
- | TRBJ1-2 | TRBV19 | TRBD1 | CASARDRANYGYTF | TGTGCCAGTGCTCGGGACAGGGCTAACTATGGCTACACCTTC
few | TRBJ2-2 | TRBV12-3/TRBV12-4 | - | CASSLQGWSGELFF | TGTGCCAGCAGCCTCCAGGGTTGGTCCGGGGAGCTGTTTTTT
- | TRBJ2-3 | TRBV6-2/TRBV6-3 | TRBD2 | CASRGAGGKDTQYF | TGTGCCAGTCGGGGGGCGGGAGGAAAAGATACGCAGTATTTT
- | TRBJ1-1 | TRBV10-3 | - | CAISESQDLNTESFF | TGTGCCATCAGTGAGTCGCAGGACTTGAACACCGAATCTTTCTTT
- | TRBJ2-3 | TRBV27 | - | CASSSWRTDTQYF | TGTGCCAGCAGTTCATGGAGGACAGATACGCAGTATTTT
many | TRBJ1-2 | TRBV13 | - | CASSSMMYYGYTF | TGTGCCAGCAGTTCAATGATGTACTATGGCTACACCTTC
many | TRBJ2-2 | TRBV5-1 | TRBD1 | CASSSQGELAGELFF | TGCGCCAGCAGCTCGCAGGGGGAGCTCGCCGGGGAGCTGTTTTTT
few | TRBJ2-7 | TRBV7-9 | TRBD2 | CASSFGTSGVMEQYF | TGTGCCAGCAGCTTCGGGACTAGCGGGGTGATGGAGCAGTACTTC
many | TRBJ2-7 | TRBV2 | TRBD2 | CASSVESGTVEQYF | TGTGCCAGCAGTGTAGAAAGCGGGACTGTCGAGCAGTACTTC
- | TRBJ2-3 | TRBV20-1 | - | CSATVPTGTDTQYF | TGCAGTGCTACTGTGCCCACCGGCACAGATACGCAGTATTTT
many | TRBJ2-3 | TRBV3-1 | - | CASSQGDTTDVTDTQYF | TGTGCCAGCAGCCAAGGTGACACAACGGACGTCACAGATACGCAGTATTTT
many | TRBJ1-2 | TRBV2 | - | CASSMQGNGYTF | TGTGCCAGCAGTATGCAGGGCAATGGCTACACCTTC
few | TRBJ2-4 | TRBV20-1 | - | CSALEIAKNIQYF | TGCAGTGCGCTTGAAATAGCCAAAAACATTCAGTACTTC
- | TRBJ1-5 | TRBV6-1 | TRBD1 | CASRTGRGSNQPQHF | TGTGCCAGCAGGACAGGGCGCGGTAGCAATCAGCCCCAGCATTTT
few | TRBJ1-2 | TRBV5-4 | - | CASSLAGRLYGYTF | TGTGCCAGCAGTCTGGCCGGCCGGCTCTATGGCTACACCTTC
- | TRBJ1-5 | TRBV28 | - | CASSLARRNQPQHF | TGTGCCAGCAGCCTAGCGCGGAGGAATCAGCCCCAGCATTTT
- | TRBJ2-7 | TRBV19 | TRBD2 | CASSTPGGAFYEQYF | TGTGCCAGTAGTACCCCGGGAGGAGCGTTCTACGAGCAGTACTTC
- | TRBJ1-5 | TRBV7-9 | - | CASSSWGPQHF | TGTGCCAGCAGCTCCTGGGGGCCCCAGCATTTT
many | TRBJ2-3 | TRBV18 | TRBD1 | CASSSRQGSAADTQYF | TGTGCCAGCTCGTCTAGACAGGGTTCGGCCGCAGATACGCAGTATTTT
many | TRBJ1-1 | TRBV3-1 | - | CASSATPGITEAFF | TGTGCCAGCAGCGCCACTCCAGGAATCACTGAAGCTTTCTTT
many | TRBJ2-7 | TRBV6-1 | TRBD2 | CASSLPAGGYEQYF | TGTGCCAGCAGCCTACCGGCGGGGGGATACGAGCAGTACTTC